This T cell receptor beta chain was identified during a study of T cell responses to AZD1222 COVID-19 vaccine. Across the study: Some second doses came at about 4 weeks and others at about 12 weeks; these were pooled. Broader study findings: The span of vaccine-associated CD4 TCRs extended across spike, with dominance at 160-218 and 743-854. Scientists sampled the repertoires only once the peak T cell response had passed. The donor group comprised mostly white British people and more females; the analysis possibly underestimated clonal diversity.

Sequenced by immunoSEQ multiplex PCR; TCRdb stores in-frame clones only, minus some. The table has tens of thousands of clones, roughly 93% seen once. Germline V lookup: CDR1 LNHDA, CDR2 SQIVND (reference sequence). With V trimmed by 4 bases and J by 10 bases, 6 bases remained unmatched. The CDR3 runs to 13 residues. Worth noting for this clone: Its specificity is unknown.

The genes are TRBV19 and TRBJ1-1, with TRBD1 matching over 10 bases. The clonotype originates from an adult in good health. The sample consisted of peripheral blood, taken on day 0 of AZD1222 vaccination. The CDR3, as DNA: TGTGCCAGTAGTACCCGGGACAGGGGTTTAGCTTTCTTT. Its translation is CASSTRDRGLAFF.